The present T cell receptor beta chain was sequenced within a study of cytomegalovirus exposure and HLA in healthy donors. The CDR3 extends over 13 amino acids. Germline V gives CDR1 SGHAT, CDR2 FQNNGV. Trimming at V came to 3 bases and at J to 7 bases, leaving 5 bases not matched to a gene. Primers for the PCR totalled 60 Vbeta and 13 Jbeta. TCRdb keeps only in-frame clones here, not all; method: immunoSEQ multiplex PCR. The data show approximately 200,000 clones, with 83% seen just once and 1.1% to 1.5% held by the top ten. This rearrangement joins TRBV11-2 to TRBJ2-7; 8 positions match TRBD2. The origin of this receptor is a girl aged 5-17 years in good health and CMV-seronegative. Sequencing was carried out using PBMCs. The CDR3 DNA is TGTGCCAGCAGCTTCGACCGGGGGGGGGAGCAGTACTTC. It translates to CASSFDRGGEQYF.